This T cell receptor beta chain emerged from a study of T-cell memory formation after mild COVID-19 (dated by TCRdb to the early 2020s). In terms of the full investigation: TCR sequence clusters from the two donors were largely donor specific. Two young, previously healthy adult volunteers made up the cohort, one male and one female. In a couple of donors, T-cell clones that expanded and contracted after mild COVID-19 were followed by sequencing TCRalpha and TCRbeta repertoires longitudinally.

PBMCs were isolated by Ficoll-Paque density gradient centrifugation. What the research found in general, with its limitations: SARS-CoV-2 specificity was not confirmed for the second-wave clones peaking on day 37. Contracting CD4+ clones turned up mainly in the CM and EM memory subsets, whereas EMRA was where CD8+ clones were enriched. Clones that contracted from day 15 to 85 showed balanced CD4/CD8 phenotypes, whereas a second wave of clones that expanded from day 15 to 37 leaned towards CD4+. Some responding clones were detected in pre-infection memory, which suggested that pre-existing cross-reactive memory T cells had joined the SARS-CoV-2 response. The study covered only a couple of mild cases, and larger cohorts including severe cases with pre-infection samples were considered necessary.

This clonotype was found a few times. The specificity of this receptor is unknown. Base-call qualities are not available, and no considerably larger clone is one nucleotide away. Sequencing instrument: Illumina NovaSeq 6000. TCRalpha and TCRbeta cDNA libraries were constructed by 5'RACE with constant-segment primers, with sample barcodes and unique molecular identifiers being introduced. RNA was extracted from every sample with Trizol reagent. The libraries were amplified in two PCR steps, and the second step added a second sample barcode and Illumina TruSeq adapters. The libraries were sequenced on an Illumina NovaSeq using 2 x 150 bp paired-end reads. From the authors' description of their analysis: The reads were demultiplexed and collapsed into UMI-guided consensus sequences using migec v1.2.7. Using mixcr v2.1.11, UMI consensuses were aligned to TRA and TRB V and J templates and then assembled into clonotypes. A clonotype was counted as expanded or contracted only if both edgeR and NoisET called the change significant, with noise models trained on biological replicates. For edgeR calls, the cutoffs were a false discovery rate-adjusted p below 0.01 and a log2 fold-change threshold of 1. As an exploratory analysis of dynamics, PCA with hierarchical clustering was applied to max-normalized trajectories of the 1000 most abundant clonotypes. The CD4 or CD8 phenotype of responding clones was assigned using the separately sequenced CD4+ and CD8+ repertoires. Clones were called with MiXCR by TCRdb after fastp trimmed the public reads at Q25, and only in-frame beta chains were retained. Rows are unified per CDR3 protein, each entry keeping the most common DNA and genes. The V and J calls and clone size are TCRdb's, not the authors'. For this sample there are about half a million distinct CDR3 sequences; 15% to 20% appear just once. The biggest ten clones account for approximately 13% of the sample.

The TCR comes from an adult woman who had mild COVID-19 (a few samples of this study predate the infection). The sample titles of this study are shuffled in the database, so cell type and time point are left out; the donor was told from shared clones. The source material was PBMCs or a T cell subset sorted from them (not recorded which).

The DNA reads TGTGCCACCAGCAGAGAACGGGATAGGGGGCTCGAAAAACTGTTTTTT. Translated, this is CATSRERDRGLEKLFF. The chain is encoded by TRBV15 joined to TRBJ1-4; 7 middle bases align to TRBD1. Trimming accounts for 0 bases at V and 8 bases at J, while the number of junction bases matched to no gene is 9. CDR1 and CDR2 were assigned from the germline V gene (reference sequence) as LNHNV and YYDKDF. From the cysteine through the phenylalanine, the CDR3 covers 16 amino acids. The sequence is cut down to CDR3 DNA, 48 bases in frame from base 1.